The rows below give T cell receptor beta chains drawn from one sample of a study of shared clonotypes between healthy human individuals. Sequencing was performed with immunoSEQ multiplex PCR; in TCRdb, only in-frame clones are kept and a portion is missing. The profile covers some 1,600,000 clones, with approximately 98% appearing a single time and about 0.45% taken by the ten largest. Material: naive CD4+ T cells sorted from blood. Source of these receptors: a man younger than 45 in good health. Both conserved end residues are part of each CDR3. A D gene is named only where the DNA matches it firmly. Some rows have no size entry. The others give once, few or many, or a class for an expanded clone.

clone size	D gene	V gene	J gene	CDR3 DNA	CDR3 protein
-	TRBD1	TRBV9	TRBJ2-2	TGTGCCAGCAGCGTAGCATCGGGACAGGCGACCGGGGAGCTGTTTTTT	CASSVASGQATGELFF
-	-	TRBV6-1	TRBJ2-5	TGTGCCAGCAATCCATCCGGGGCGGGAGAGACCCAGTACTTC	CASNPSGAGETQYF
-	-	TRBV5-1	TRBJ2-3	TGCGCCAGCAGCTCCATTACCCCGGATACGCAGTATTTT	CASSSITPDTQYF
-	TRBD1	TRBV30	TRBJ1-5	TGTGCCTGGAGTAGGACAGGGTTCCGTCAGCCCCAGCATTTT	CAWSRTGFRQPQHF
-	-	TRBV7-9	TRBJ2-7	TGTGCCAGCAGCCCCCAGACAGGCTTCTCCTACGAGCAGTACTTC	CASSPQTGFSYEQYF
-	TRBD2	TRBV7-9	TRBJ2-7	TGTGCCAGCAGCCCCGGGACTATCCTCTACGAGCAGTACTTC	CASSPGTILYEQYF
-	-	TRBV5-4	TRBJ1-4	TGTGCCAGCAGCTCCTCCATGGCCGAAAAACTGTTTTTT	CASSSSMAEKLFF
-	TRBD2	TRBV5-6	TRBJ2-7	TGTGCCAGCAGCCCGGGGGTGGGACTAGCGGCCCCCGAGCAGTACTTC	CASSPGVGLAAPEQYF
-	-	TRBV9	TRBJ2-3	TGTGCCAGCAGCCACAAGGACCCCACAGATACGCAGTATTTT	CASSHKDPTDTQYF
-	-	TRBV4-1	TRBJ2-3	TGCGCCAGCAGCCAAGATAGAGGGCCCACCCTCAGGGGCAGGCAGTATTTT	CASSQDRGPTLRGRQYF
-	-	TRBV7-9	TRBJ2-2	TGTGCCAGCAGGTCGACTAGTGGGCCCTACACCGGGGAGCTGTTTTTT	CASRSTSGPYTGELFF
once	-	TRBV27	TRBJ1-2	TGTGCCAGCAGTTTATTACCGCGGGACACGGGACTCTATGGCTACACCTTC	CASSLLPRDTGLYGYTF
-	-	TRBV27	TRBJ1-5	TGTGCCAGCAGTCCCCGGACGTCTCAGCCCCAGCATTTT	CASSPRTSQPQHF
-	TRBD1	TRBV10-3	TRBJ2-7	TGTGCCATCAGTGAGTTAGGGGCAGGGGGCGGCGAGCAGTACTTC	CAISELGAGGGEQYF
-	-	TRBV15	TRBJ1-1	TGTGCCACCAGCAGAGATCCTCTAGGGGGCACTGAAGCTTTCTTT	CATSRDPLGGTEAFF
-	-	TRBV9	TRBJ2-1	TGTGCCAGCAGCGTAGACAGCGTCTCCTACAATGAGCAGTTCTTC	CASSVDSVSYNEQFF
-	-	TRBV5-6	TRBJ2-5	TGTGCCAGCAGCCCCTGGTATGGGGTCGGAGAGCAAGAGACCCAGTACTTC	CASSPWYGVGEQETQYF
-	TRBD1	TRBV7-6	TRBJ2-1	TGTGCCAGCAGCTTAGGACAGGGGTTTAATGAGCAGTTCTTC	CASSLGQGFNEQFF
-	-	TRBV18	TRBJ2-3	TGTGCCAGCTCACAGGTCCTAATCGAAGGTACGCAGTATTTT	CASSQVLIEGTQYF
-	TRBD2	TRBV10-3	TRBJ2-3	TGTGCCATCACCCGCTCCCTAGCGGGAATCACAGATACGCAGTATTTT	CAITRSLAGITDTQYF
-	TRBD1	TRBV7-9	TRBJ2-7	TGTGCCAGCAGACATAGAGCCGGGACAGGGGTGGACGAGCAGTACTTC	CASRHRAGTGVDEQYF
-	-	TRBV5-1	TRBJ2-7	TGCGCCAGCGCACGACCGGGACTGGGTGCCTACGAGCAGTACTTC	CASARPGLGAYEQYF
-	TRBD2	TRBV10-3	TRBJ2-3	TGTGCCACCAGTGGGGAGGGAGAGAGCACAGATACGCAGTATTTT	CATSGEGESTDTQYF
-	-	TRBV7-9	TRBJ1-3	TGTGCCAGCAGCATCGAGGCACCCGGAAACACCATATATTTT	CASSIEAPGNTIYF
-	-	TRBV14	TRBJ1-1	TGTGCCAGCAGCCAAGATCTGGTCGTCATGAACACTGAAGCTTTCTTT	CASSQDLVVMNTEAFF
-	-	TRBV4-1	TRBJ1-2	TGCGCCAGCAGCCAAGCCTCCTCTGATGCAGGACATCGCGGCGGCTACACCTTC	CASSQASSDAGHRGGYTF
once	-	TRBV18	TRBJ1-1	TGTGCCAGCTCACCACGGGCCAAGACGGACACTGAAGCTTTCTTT	CASSPRAKTDTEAFF
once	-	TRBV18	TRBJ2-3	TGTGCCAGCTCACCGTCGCTGGATGATACGCAGTATTTT	CASSPSLDDTQYF
-	-	TRBV11-2	TRBJ2-1	TGTGCCAGCAGCTTAGGAGCGGCTCCCCTCGGGGAGCAGTTCTTC	CASSLGAAPLGEQFF
-	-	TRBV11-2	TRBJ2-7	TGTGCCAGCAGAAGGGCCGGGGAGCAGTACTTC	CASRRAGEQYF
once	-	TRBV11-2	TRBJ1-1	TGTGCCAGCAGCTTATCAGGGGCGCCTCACTGGGAAGCTTTCTTT	CASSLSGAPHWEAFF
-	-	TRBV7-9	TRBJ2-7	TGTGCCAGCAGCTTAACGGGTAGCTCCTACGAGCAGTACTTC	CASSLTGSSYEQYF
-	-	TRBV10-3	TRBJ2-5	TGTGCCATCAGTGACAGCAAAGAGACCCAGTACTTC	CAISDSKETQYF
-	TRBD2	TRBV7-2	TRBJ2-1	TGTGCCAGCAGCCAGGACCAGGGGCCTAGCGGGTCTTTCTTC	CASSQDQGPSGSFF
-	-	TRBV4-3	TRBJ2-3	TGCGCCAGCAGCCAAGATCCCGCGAGGACGCAGTATTTT	CASSQDPARTQYF
-	TRBD1	TRBV7-2	TRBJ1-3	TGTGCCAGCAGCTTATTTGCCACAGGGGGATCATCTGGAAACACCATATATTTT	CASSLFATGGSSGNTIYF
once	TRBD1	TRBV7-9	TRBJ2-7	TGTGCCAGCAGCTACAGACTGGACAGGGGGCGGGAGCAGTACTTC	CASSYRLDRGREQYF